Following are 13 T cell receptor beta chains from one sample sequenced in a study of preoperative IRX-2 immunotherapy in early breast cancer. Treatment of the sample: preoperative locoregional IRX-2 cytokine immunotherapy. Using immunoSEQ multiplex PCR, the repertoire was profiled, and TCRdb retains in-frame clones only, with some absent. The data contain approximately 3,600 clones, roughly 70% of them singletons. The sample consisted of tumor tissue, taken after IRX-2 immunotherapy. The source of these receptors is a human donor with breast cancer.

The chain combines TRBV11-3 with TRBJ2-2; possibly TRBD1 for D (6 bases). This CDR3 contains 15 residues. V gave up 1 base and J gave up 4 bases, with 10 bases separating them. Germline CDR1 SGHNT, CDR2 YENEEA. CDR3 DNA sequence: TGTGCCAGCAGCTTAGGGACAGACTTCACCGGGGAGCTGTTTTTT. Translating gives CASSLGTDFTGELFF.

This clone was seen a few times. The rearrangement joins TRBV6-8 to TRBJ2-2; TRBD1 matches 7 bases. The V gene end was trimmed by 6 bases and the J gene end by 2 bases; junction bases not matched to a gene: 9. Germline V CDR1 and CDR2: MNHGY, SAAAGT. The CDR3 covers 16 residues. CDR3 amino acids: CASRFDRVGNTGELFF. The CDR3 DNA reads TGTGCCAGCAGGTTCGACAGGGTGGGAAACACCGGGGAGCTGTTTTTT.

The chain links TRBV19 to TRBJ1-1; TRBD1 matches at 9 bases. V gave up 6 bases and J gave up 4 bases; unmatched junction bases: 6. The CDR3 consists of 14 residues. Germline V CDR1 and CDR2: LNHDA, SQIVND (reference sequence). The CDR3 DNA is TGTGCCAGTAGCCCGGGACAGGGTAGCACTGAAGCTTTCTTT. Amino acids: CASSPGQGSTEAFF.

CDR3 residues: CASGRGRRDTQYF. As DNA, the CDR3 is TGTGCCAGCGGGAGGGGCCGAAGGGATACGCAGTATTTT. The chain joins TRBV28 to TRBJ2-3, with 7 bases fitting TRBD2. CDR1 and CDR2 from the germline V gene are MDHEN and SYDVKM. CDR3 length equals 13 residues. V lost 8 bases, J lost 6 bases, and 8 bases stayed unmatched. Together with reference TRBV28 and TRBJ2-3, the CDR3 gives the full variable domain: DVKVTQSSRYLVKRTGEKVFLECVQDMDHENMFWYRQDPGLGLRLIYFSYDVKMKEKGDIPEGYSVSREKKERFSLILESASTNQTSMYLCASGRGRRDTQYFGPGTRLTVL.

The chain has TRBV6-8 and TRBJ2-2; D is tentatively TRBD1 or TRBD2 (5 bases each). CDR3 length: 15 amino acids. Germline assignment: CDR1 MNHGY and CDR2 SAAAGT. The V end was cut by 4 bases, the J end by 5 bases, with 14 bases between. The CDR3 sequence is CASSLDTRETGELFF. CDR3 coding DNA: TGTGCCAGCAGTTTGGACACTAGGGAGACCGGGGAGCTGTTTTTT.

The chain recombines TRBV5-1 with TRBJ2-7, with 7 bases fitting TRBD1. CDR1 and CDR2 from the germline V gene are SGHRS and YFSETQ. The V and J ends lost 0 bases and 2 bases, in that order; junction bases with no gene match: 5. The CDR3 contains 15 residues. The CDR3, as DNA: TGCGCCAGCAGCTTGGGACAGGGTCCTACCTACGAGCAGTACTTC. It is translated as CASSLGQGPTYEQYF.

This CDR3 reads CASSQDRGRMNTEAFF. The CDR3 bases are TGTGCCAGCAGTCAGGACAGGGGGCGAATGAACACTGAAGCTTTCTTT. V is TRBV28 and J is TRBJ1-1; 11 bases align to TRBD1. With V trimmed by 5 bases and J by 0 bases, 5 bases remained unmatched. Per germline, CDR1 MDHEN and CDR2 SYDVKM. The CDR3 contains 16 residues.

In this sample, this clone turned up once. The chain links TRBV11-3 to TRBJ2-5; maybe TRBD1 (6 bases). The germline V and J ends were trimmed by 4 bases and 5 bases, with 14 bases remaining between them. Per germline, CDR1 SGHNT and CDR2 YENEEA. The CDR3 consists of 14 residues. CDR3 sequence: CASSSDRNRETQYF. The CDR3 coding sequence is TGTGCCAGCAGCTCGGACAGAAATAGGGAGACCCAGTACTTC.

This rearrangement joins TRBV19 to TRBJ1-1; D is unclear. Germline CDR1 and CDR2: LNHDA and SQIVND (reference sequence). The CDR3 is 11 amino acids. Trimming took off 7 bases at V and 2 bases at J, with 5 bases between the two ends. CDR3 residues: CASTVNTEAFF. The CDR3 DNA is TGTGCCAGTACAGTTAACACTGAAGCTTTCTTT.

V is TRBV29-1 and J is TRBJ1-5, with D uncertain. The CDR3 loop spans 12 amino acids. V was cut by 5 bases and J by 6 bases, with 11 bases left in between. Germline CDR1 is SQVTM and CDR2 is ANQGSEA. The CDR3 spells CSVTEAGQPQHF. The CDR3 DNA follows: TGCAGCGTTACAGAAGCAGGTCAGCCCCAGCATTTT.

The rearrangement links TRBV30 to TRBJ1-1, with a weak D call TRBD1 (5 bases). CDR1 is GTSNPN and CDR2 is SVGIG in the germline V gene (reference sequence). The CDR3 consists of 13 residues. Between the trimmed V and J ends, which lost 5 bases and 1 base, there was a span of 11 bases. CDR3 DNA sequence: TGTGCCTGGTTGGGACTGCCGAACACTGAAGCTTTCTTT. This gives the protein CAWLGLPNTEAFF.

This sequence joins TRBV6-8 and TRBJ1-2; 9 positions match TRBD1. V lost 5 bases, J lost 8 bases, and 18 bases stayed unmatched. The V gene's germline CDR1 is MNHGY and CDR2 SAAAGT. The CDR3 contains 17 residues. The chain's CDR3 is CASSTLDRGIGGRGYTF. DNA for the CDR3: TGTGCCAGCAGTACACTGGACAGGGGCATAGGGGGACGCGGCTACACCTTC.

The chain carries TRBV25-1 and TRBJ1-2, with 7 bases identical to TRBD1. This CDR3 is built from 16 residues. Germline loops: CDR1 MGHDK, CDR2 SYGVNS. The ends lost 8 bases at V and 0 bases at J; junction bases unmatched: 12. The CDR3 spells CASQRGPSPSNYGYTF. The CDR3 region has the DNA TGTGCCAGCCAAAGGGGGCCTTCTCCGTCTAACTATGGCTACACCTTC.